This T cell receptor (beta chain) emerged from a study of T cell responses to AZD1222 COVID-19 vaccine. Overall study results and limits: No repertoire was sampled before or during the peak T cell response, only after it. Once two AZD1222 doses were given, Spike-specific TCR breadth and depth went up. Most donors were white British and more were female, and clonal diversity was possibly underestimated. Baseline seropositives among AZD1222 recipients totaled only six or seven.

Note on this clone: The target antigen is unknown.

Germline assignment: CDR1 SNHLY and CDR2 FYNNEI. The CDR3 extends over 14 amino acids. With V trimmed by 5 bases and J by 8 bases, 10 bases remained unmatched. Only in-frame clones appear in the TCRdb table, and some are missing; sequencing was by immunoSEQ multiplex PCR. Of roughly 90,000 clones listed, just over 90% are singletons. Here the sequenced sample was peripheral blood, taken on day 0 of MenACWY control vaccination. The clonotype comes from an adult in good health. The gene calls are TRBV2 and TRBJ1-2, with TRBD1 matching 8 bases. Here the CDR3 reads CASSNRQGLGGYTF. CDR3 nucleotides: TGTGCCAGCAGTAACAGACAGGGGCTGGGCGGCTACACCTTC.